These 15 T cell receptor beta chains came from one sample sequenced in a study of T cell repertoires in cytomegalovirus infection. Using its own MiXCR run on the reads, TCRdb lists one record per CDR3 protein. The table records some 100,000 distinct CDR3 sequences, 23% of them present only once. Sequencing input: CD8+ T cells from PBMCs. These receptors came from a human donor in good health (CMV status not recorded). Some clones in this sample may be carry-over from other donors' samples.

The chain couples TRBV9 to TRBJ1-6; 9 nucleotides agree with TRBD1. Germline V CDR1 and CDR2: SGDLS, YYNGEE. The CDR3 extends over 17 amino acids. Germline trimming cut 2 bases from V and 1 base from J; bases unmatched to any gene: 4. DNA of the CDR3: TGTGCCAGCAGCGTGACAGGGGGTCAATCCTATAATTCACCCCTCCACTTT. The encoded protein is CASSVTGGQSYNSPLHF.

The genes are TRBV30 and TRBJ1-1; a weak D match, TRBD1 (6 bases). V was clipped by 6 bases and J by 8 bases, with 22 bases between them. Germline V lookup: CDR1 GTSNPN, CDR2 SVGIG (reference sequence). The CDR3 runs 14 residues. CDR3 sequence (DNA): TGTGCCTGCCCAGGACAGAGAAGCCTTACGGAAGCTTTCTTT. Protein: CACPGQRSLTEAFF.

Written as DNA, the CDR3 is TGCAGTGCTAGACTCCTAGCGGGAACAAACAATGAGCAGTTCTTC. Protein: CSARLLAGTNNEQFF. V is TRBV20-1 and J is TRBJ2-1; 9 bases match TRBD2. J was trimmed by 5 bases and V by 2 bases; bases with no gene match: 7. The CDR3 consists of 15 residues. Germline values: CDR1 DFQATT, CDR2 SNEGSKA (reference sequence).

V is TRBV7-9 and J is TRBJ2-7; 7 positions agree with TRBD1. The trim removed 0 bases at V and 0 bases at J, leaving 5 bases unmatched. Germline assignment: CDR1 SEHNR and CDR2 FQNEAQ (reference sequence). The CDR3 length is 16 residues. Written as DNA, the CDR3 is TGTGCCAGCAGCTTAGCGGGACAGAGTCTCTCCTACGAGCAGTACTTC. Protein product: CASSLAGQSLSYEQYF.

This clonotype was seen many times. This sequence joins TRBV19 and TRBJ2-1; TRBD2 matches at 9 bases. The CDR3 length is 15 residues. The germline V gene encodes CDR1 LNHDA and CDR2 SQIVND (reference sequence). Trimming at V came to 4 bases and at J to 3 bases, leaving 4 bases not matched to a gene. In DNA, the CDR3 is TGTGCCAGTAGTACGAAAGCGGGAGGCTACAATGAGCAGTTCTTC. The encoded protein is CASSTKAGGYNEQFF.

This clonotype was seen once. This chain joins TRBV28 and TRBJ2-7; 7 bases align to TRBD2. The CDR3 runs to 13 residues. J lost 4 bases, V lost 5 bases, and 5 bases had no gene match. Germline CDR1 and CDR2: MDHEN and SYDVKM. The CDR3 loop is CASSLGLVYEQYF. The CDR3 DNA is TGTGCCAGCAGTCTCGGACTAGTTTACGAGCAGTACTTC.

This clonotype was picked up a small number of times. The V call is TRBV20-1, the J call TRBJ2-7, with D perhaps matching TRBD2 (6 bases). Germline values: CDR1 DFQATT, CDR2 SNEGSKA (reference sequence). CDR3 length equals 15 residues. Deletions cut 0 bases from V and 1 base from J, with 13 bases between. CDR3 in amino acids: CSARDWRGASYEQYF. The DNA for the CDR3 is TGCAGTGCTAGAGATTGGAGGGGAGCTTCCTACGAGCAGTACTTC.

This clonotype came up many times. The V call is TRBV28, the J call TRBJ1-5; perhaps TRBD1 as D (5 bases). The length of the CDR3 is 14 residues. The ends were cut back, 4 bases at V and 3 bases at J, with 10 bases in the middle. CDR1 is MDHEN and CDR2 is SYDVKM in the germline V gene. This CDR3 is CASSYGGVNQPQHF. The DNA of the CDR3 is TGTGCCAGCAGTTACGGAGGGGTCAATCAGCCCCAGCATTTT.

This clonotype was detected many times. The chain combines TRBV14 with TRBJ2-1, with D perhaps matching TRBD2 (6 bases). The V end was cut by 1 base, the J end by 4 bases, with 14 bases between. This CDR3 spans 16 amino acids. Germline CDR1 is SGHDN and CDR2 is FVKESK. CDR3 protein: CASSQVAMRGYNEQFF. The CDR3 nucleotides read TGTGCCAGCAGCCAAGTCGCAATGCGGGGTTACAATGAGCAGTTCTTC.

The table lists this clonotype with a few counts. The chain uses TRBV28 and TRBJ1-6, with D maybe TRBD1 (5 bases). Per the germline V gene, CDR1 is MDHEN and CDR2 is SYDVKM. The CDR3 covers 12 residues. The V and J ends lost 4 bases and 17 bases respectively, with 15 bases between them. CDR3 bases: TGTGCCAGCAGTTCCCCGGGACTTTCGTTCCACTTT. Amino acid sequence: CASSSPGLSFHF.

In this sample, this clonotype turned up many times. This chain uses TRBV28 with TRBJ2-5; D ambiguous. Germline CDR1 reads MDHEN; CDR2 reads SYDVKM. The length of the CDR3 is 14 residues. V lost 2 bases to trimming and J lost 2 bases, with 9 bases between them. The CDR3 DNA reads TGTGCCAGCAGTTTAACACAGCCACAAGAGACCCAGTACTTC. This encodes CASSLTQPQETQYF.

The rearrangement joins TRBV6-2 or TRBV6-3 to TRBJ2-2, with 10 bases aligning to TRBD1. There are 17 residues in the CDR3. The V segment lost 8 bases and the J segment 5 bases; nucleotides outside the gene matches: 14. Germline V lookup: CDR1 MNHEY, CDR2 SVGEGT. CDR3 sequence: CASWDRGGTLGTGELFF. In DNA form, the CDR3 reads TGTGCCAGCTGGGACAGGGGCGGGACCCTCGGGACCGGGGAGCTGTTTTTT.

This clonotype appeared a few times. This rearrangement joins TRBV20-1 to TRBJ2-1; 14 positions agree with TRBD2. The CDR3 length is 18 residues. CDR1 and CDR2 (germline): DFQATT, SNEGSKA (reference sequence). The V gene end was trimmed by 5 bases and the J gene end by 0 bases; junction bases not matched to a gene: 9. CDR3 coding DNA: TGCAGTGCTCATGGGGGACTAGCGGGAGAACTCTCCTACAATGAGCAGTTCTTC. Residues: CSAHGGLAGELSYNEQFF.

The chain carries TRBV20-1 and TRBJ2-1; possible D gene TRBD2, 7 bases. Germline V gene sequence: CDR1 DFQATT, CDR2 SNEGSKA (reference sequence). Deletions cut 1 base from V and 4 bases from J, with 14 bases between. This CDR3 has 15 residues. CDR3 sequence (DNA): TGCAGTGCTAGAGGTCGGGGGGCTTGGTACAATGAGCAGTTCTTC. Amino acid sequence: CSARGRGAWYNEQFF.

The chain joins TRBV7-2 to TRBJ1-5; D ambiguous. Germline V lookup: CDR1 SGHTA, CDR2 FQGNSA. The CDR3 is 15 residues long. V was clipped by 5 bases and J by 1 base, with 12 bases between them. The CDR3 bases are TGTGCCAGCAGCGAGACGGACGGGAGCAATCAGCCCCAGCATTTT. Protein product: CASSETDGSNQPQHF.